This T cell receptor (beta chain) was observed in a study of T cell responses to AZD1222 COVID-19 vaccine. General study points: Without day 14 samples, only post-peak T cell repertoires were studied. The span of vaccine-associated CD4 TCRs extended across spike, with dominance at 160-218 and 743-854. Donors were chiefly white British, with a greater number of females, and clonal diversity was perhaps underestimated.

V was pared by 2 bases and J by 6 bases, with 11 bases between. This CDR3 is built from 14 residues. Per the germline V gene, CDR1 is SGHVS and CDR2 is FQNEAQ. Concerning this clone: Antigen specificity is unknown.

Assay: immunoSEQ multiplex PCR; the TCRdb copy retains only in-frame clones and omits some. The table lists approximately 220,000 clones, about 93% of them singletons. Material: peripheral blood, obtained on day 0 of MenACWY control vaccination. The clonotype originates from an adult in good health. V and J are TRBV7-8 and TRBJ1-5; D is undetermined. This CDR3 reads CASSLFISSQPQHF. For the CDR3, the DNA is TGTGCCAGCAGCTTATTTATTTCCAGTCAGCCCCAGCATTTT.